Reported below is one TCR beta chain. Its specificity is unknown. The data stem from a study of persistence of HIV-infected CD4 T cells. Study results and limitations: The rare CMV-responding cells with HIV-1 proviruses were not separately TCR-sequenced.

CDR3 length equals 15 residues. Sequencing used immunoSEQ version 4 in survey mode. Here immunoSEQ multiplex PCR was the method, and the copy in TCRdb shows in-frame clones only, minus some. The sample lists approximately 46,000 clones, 85% to 90% occurring once. Anti-CD3/anti-CD28 beads served as a nonspecific positive control stimulus. Sorting of responding CD4+ T cells relied on upregulated CD40 ligand together with CD69. The source of this sequence is an adult woman with HIV who was CMV-seropositive. The starting material was CD4+ T cells sorted from PBMCs after roughly 18-hour stimulation, obtained from a patient who received antiretroviral therapy. This rearrangement joins TRBV12-1 to TRBJ1-6; the table's D call TRBD1 went unverified against the DNA. TRBV12-1 is a recognized pseudogene. The CDR3 protein is CASSFRDRDNSPLHF. In nucleotides, the CDR3 is TGTGCCAGCAGCTTTAGGGACAGGGATAATTCACCCCTCCACTTT.